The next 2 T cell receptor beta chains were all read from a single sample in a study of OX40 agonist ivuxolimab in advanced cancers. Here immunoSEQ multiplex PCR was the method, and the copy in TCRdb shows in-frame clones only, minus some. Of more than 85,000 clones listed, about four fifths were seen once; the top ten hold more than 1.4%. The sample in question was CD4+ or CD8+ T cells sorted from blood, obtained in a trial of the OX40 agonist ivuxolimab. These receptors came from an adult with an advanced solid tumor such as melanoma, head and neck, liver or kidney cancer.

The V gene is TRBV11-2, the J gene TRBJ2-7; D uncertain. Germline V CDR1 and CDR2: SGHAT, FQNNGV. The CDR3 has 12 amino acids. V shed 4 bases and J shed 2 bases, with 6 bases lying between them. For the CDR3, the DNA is TGTGCCAGCAGCTCCCATGCCTACGAGCAGTACTTC. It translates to CASSSHAYEQYF.

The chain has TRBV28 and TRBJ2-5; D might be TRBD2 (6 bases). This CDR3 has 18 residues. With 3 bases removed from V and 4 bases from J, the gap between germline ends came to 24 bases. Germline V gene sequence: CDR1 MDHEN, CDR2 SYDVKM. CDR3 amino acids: CASSFYWAGRARPETQYF. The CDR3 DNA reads TGTGCCAGCAGTTTTTATTGGGCGGGGCGAGCCCGACCAGAGACCCAGTACTTC.